These T cell receptor beta chains were read from a single sample in a study of CD8 T cells in ankylosing spondylitis. TCRdb called the 5' RACE reads again in MiXCR, with one record for every CDR3 protein. The table has 150,000 to 250,000 distinct CDR3 sequences, around 13% seen once; the top ten hold about 15%. The specimen sequenced was blood, either unsorted or a sorted T cell fraction (not recorded which). These receptor sequences come from a male donor with ankylosing spondylitis or in good health (not recorded which). The CDR3 runs from the conserved cysteine through the conserved F or W. A D gene is named only where the DNA matches it firmly. Size is stated for part of the rows, as once, few or many counts, or as a class when the clone is expanded.

v_call,clone_size,j_call,d_call,cdr3_nt,cdr3_aa
TRBV28,.,TRBJ2-7,TRBD1,TGTGCCAGCAGCGTCTCGGGACAGGGGGACCACGAGCAGTACTTC,CASSVSGQGDHEQYF
TRBV5-6,.,TRBJ2-5,.,TGTGCCAGCAGCTTGCATCTAGCTTATGAGACCCAGTACTTC,CASSLHLAYETQYF
TRBV4-3,.,TRBJ2-7,.,TGCGCCAGCAGCCACGAGGACAGTCTCTCCTACGAGCAGTACTTC,CASSHEDSLSYEQYF
TRBV4-1,.,TRBJ2-5,TRBD2,TGCGCCAGCAGCCCCGCTCGCGGGGGACCAGAGACCCAGTACTTC,CASSPARGGPETQYF
TRBV27,once,TRBJ2-7,TRBD2,TGTGCCAGCAGTTTATCGGGACTAGCGGGACTCGAGCAGTACTTC,CASSLSGLAGLEQYF
TRBV9,.,TRBJ1-1,.,TGTGCCAGCAGCGTAGACGTGGGGCTCGGCACTGAAGCTTTCTTT,CASSVDVGLGTEAFF
TRBV5-1,many,TRBJ2-3,TRBD1,TGCGCCAGCAGCTTGGTCTGGGACAGGGTCACAGATACGCAGTATTTT,CASSLVWDRVTDTQYF
TRBV7-8,few,TRBJ2-7,TRBD1,TGTGCCAGCAGCTCGCCGGGACAGGGAGTCTACGAGCAGTACTTC,CASSSPGQGVYEQYF
TRBV29-1,.,TRBJ2-3,.,TGCAGCGCACTTGAAGGCAGGGGCACAGATACGCAGTATTTT,CSALEGRGTDTQYF
TRBV5-5,few,TRBJ1-2,.,TGTGCCAGCAGCTTGTCCGGGACCGGGACGGTATATGGCTACACCTTC,CASSLSGTGTVYGYTF
TRBV20-1,once,TRBJ2-7,TRBD2,TGCAGTGCTAATTTGGGAGGGTACGAGCAGTACTTC,CSANLGGYEQYF
TRBV27,.,TRBJ2-7,TRBD1,TGTGCCAGCAGTCCACGCCGGGACAGCCTCTACGAGCAGTACTTC,CASSPRRDSLYEQYF
TRBV7-2,.,TRBJ2-2,.,TGTGCCAGCAGCCCCACAGGGTTGGCCGGGGAGCTGTTTTTT,CASSPTGLAGELFF
TRBV11-2,.,TRBJ2-1,.,TGTGCCAGCAGCTTCCATGGGGGCGGGGCAAAGGATAGGAATGAGCAGTTCTTC,CASSFHGGGAKDRNEQFF
TRBV12-5,few,TRBJ2-1,.,TGTGCTAGTGGCCGGGACGGGATTTACAATGAGCAGTTCTTC,CASGRDGIYNEQFF
TRBV30,.,TRBJ1-5,.,TGTGCCTGGAGTGTAAGTAGCAATCAGCCCCAGCATTTT,CAWSVSSNQPQHF
TRBV6-5,.,TRBJ2-1,.,TGTGCCAGCAGTTACTTCCGGGACACCTCCTACAATGAGCAGTTCTTC,CASSYFRDTSYNEQFF
TRBV12-3/TRBV12-4,many,TRBJ2-1,TRBD1,TGTGCCAGCAGTCCCGGTGAGGGACAGGGATCCAACTACAATGAGCAGTTCTTC,CASSPGEGQGSNYNEQFF
TRBV19,.,TRBJ2-7,TRBD2,TGTGCCAGTAGTATTGGATTCGGCGGGAGCTACGAGCAGTACTTC,CASSIGFGGSYEQYF
TRBV11-1,few,TRBJ1-2,.,TGTGCCAGCAGCCCTGTCCGGCTACCCTATGGCTACACCTTC,CASSPVRLPYGYTF
TRBV14,.,TRBJ2-2,TRBD1,TGTGCCAGCAGCCACTCGACAGGGGGCATCACCGGGGAGCTGTTTTTT,CASSHSTGGITGELFF
TRBV4-1,few,TRBJ2-2,.,TGCGCCAGCAGCCAAGAAAAAGGCAGGACGCTCACCGGGGAGCTGTTTTTT,CASSQEKGRTLTGELFF
TRBV6-5,.,TRBJ2-1,TRBD2,TGTGCCAGCAGTTACCTCCTGACTAGCGGGGGGGGGGATGAGCAGTTCTTC,CASSYLLTSGGGDEQFF
TRBV10-3,.,TRBJ2-5,TRBD1,TGTGCCATCAGTGAAGGGGGACAGAGCCAAGAGACCCAGTACTTC,CAISEGGQSQETQYF
TRBV25-1,few,TRBJ2-5,.,TGTGCCAGCAGTGCCGCCAGCTTCCAAGAGACCCAGTACTTC,CASSAASFQETQYF
TRBV5-6,.,TRBJ1-1,.,TGTGCCAGCAGCTTGCGGAAAGACCTGAACACTGAAGCTTTCTTT,CASSLRKDLNTEAFF